There are many counts of the clone carrying this T cell receptor beta chain. No antigen is known for it. CDR3 length: 14 residues. The germline gives CDR1 MNHNS, CDR2 SASEGT. Trimming removed 2 bases from V and 0 bases from J, with 7 bases in between. It was RNA transcripts that yielded the amplified TCR beta CDR3 regions. The TCR CDR3 first-round RT-PCR relied on the HTBI primer set. TCRdb re-called the multiplex PCR reads with MiXCR, one entry per CDR3 protein. Of approximately 600,000 distinct CDR3 sequences listed, 20% to 25% were seen once; the top ten hold under 35%. This specimen comes from a study of T cells in Graves' hyperthyroidism and ophthalmopathy. Study-wide findings and caveats: Ophthalmopathy, which appeared later, was predicted by the model a median around 6 months before onset. From stable hyperthyroidism, ophthalmopathy was set apart by a 13 V-J model.

The specimen sequenced was blood. The receptor comes from a man between 25 and 39 years old with Graves' ophthalmopathy. The chain recombines TRBV6-1 with TRBJ1-1; no clear D gene. The CDR3 bases are TGTGCCAGCAGTGAACACCAGCTGAACACTGAAGCTTTCTTT. Translating gives CASSEHQLNTEAFF.